What follows is one TCR beta chain and its context. This record comes from a study of blood T cell repertoires in COVID-19. Authors' analysis steps: Quantification of nucleated cells was approximated via reference gene primer amplification. The table came from immunoSEQ multiplex PCR; TCRdb's copy has only in-frame clones and leaves some out. V and J calls plus clone size are reproduced from that table; the DNA served to infer D and trimming. The data show 260,000 or so clones, 80% to 90% seen once. The germline V gene encodes CDR1 SGHRS and CDR2 YFSETQ. The CDR3 runs to 13 residues. The V gene lost 4 bases and the J gene lost 3 bases, with 8 bases spanning the gap.

This TCR derives from a man aged 18 to 29 who had recovered from COVID-19. The rearrangement joins TRBV5-1 to TRBJ2-1, with D possibly matching TRBD1 (5 bases). Material: PBMCs or T cells enriched from blood (not recorded which). In DNA, the CDR3 is TGCGCCAGCAGCCCCGACAGCTACAATGAGCAGTTCTTC. Translation: CASSPDSYNEQFF.